One sample yielded the 20 T cell receptor beta chains listed below, sequenced in a study of T-cell memory formation after mild COVID-19. TCRdb ran MiXCR on the 5' RACE reads and lists one entry per CDR3 protein. The repertoire holds about 200,000 distinct CDR3 sequences, with roughly 10% as singletons. Sequenced input: PBMCs or a T cell subset sorted from them (not recorded which). These receptors originate from a man aged 18 to 35 who had mild COVID-19 (a few samples of this study predate the infection). Cell type and time point are not known.

This clonotype was seen more than once but under ten times. The J gene is TRBJ2-1, the V gene TRBV7-3; D gene unclear. CDR1 is SGHTA and CDR2 is FQGTGA in the germline V gene. Trimming took 4 bases from V and 3 from J, leaving 13 bases between them. The CDR3 sequence is 15 residues long. CDR3 coding DNA: TGTGCCAGCAGCTCCGATCCCTCTTTCTACAATGAGCAGTTCTTC. Amino acids: CASSSDPSFYNEQFF.

This rearrangement joins TRBV3-1 to TRBJ2-7, with TRBD1 matching 7 bases. V trimming: 2 bases; J trimming: 3 bases; junction bases outside the gene matches: 4. The CDR3 is made up of 14 amino acids. The germline CDR1 and CDR2 sequences are LGHDT and YNNKEL (reference sequence). CDR3: CASSQWGQNYEQYF. Here the CDR3 DNA reads TGTGCCAGCAGCCAATGGGGACAGAACTACGAGCAGTACTTC.

This clonotype occurred many times. This CDR3 reads CASSLGGSKETQYF. CDR3 coding DNA: TGTGCCAGCAGCTTAGGGGGATCAAAAGAGACCCAGTACTTC. This chain links TRBV7-8 with TRBJ2-5; unclear D gene. V was shortened by 1 base and J by 3 bases, with 9 bases between the two germline ends. The length of the CDR3 is 14 residues. CDR1 is SGHVS, CDR2 FQNEAQ, per germline.

The V gene is TRBV6-5, the J gene TRBJ1-2; TRBD1 aligns across 7 bases. J was trimmed by 4 bases and V by 2 bases; bases with no gene match: 7. Germline CDR1 is MNHEY and CDR2 is SVGAGI. The CDR3 spans 15 residues. The CDR3 spells CASSYNRDSVYGYTF. CDR3 DNA sequence: TGTGCCAGCAGTTACAACCGGGACAGCGTCTATGGCTACACCTTC.

The chain employs TRBV20-1 and TRBJ2-3; the match to TRBD2 covers 12 bases. J gave up 4 bases and V 4 bases, and 6 bases lay outside the gene matches. CDR1 is DFQATT, CDR2 SNEGSKA, per germline (reference sequence). This CDR3 is built from 15 residues. CDR3 region: CSAIRLAGVPDTQYF. CDR3 sequence (DNA): TGCAGTGCTATCAGACTAGCGGGGGTACCAGATACGCAGTATTTT.

In its sample, this clonotype was seen many times. The chain combines TRBV7-8 with TRBJ2-3; D gene uncertain. The CDR3 consists of 15 residues. V lost 1 base to trimming and J lost 5 bases, with 13 bases between them. Germline loops: CDR1 SGHVS, CDR2 FQNEAQ. CDR3 loop: CASSLVWGPIDTQYF. CDR3 DNA sequence: TGTGCCAGCAGCTTAGTGTGGGGTCCCATAGATACGCAGTATTTT. The complete variable domain, with remaining parts taken from reference TRBV7-8 and TRBJ2-3, reads GAGVSQSPRYKVAKRGQDVALRCDPISGHVSLFWYQQALGQGPEFLTYFQNEAQLDKSGLPSDRFFAERPEGSVSTLKIQRTQQEDSAVYLCASSLVWGPIDTQYFGPGTRLTVL.

The rearrangement joins TRBV7-2 to TRBJ1-6, with D perhaps TRBD1 (6 bases). V shed 2 bases and J shed 10 bases, with 15 bases lying between them. There are 15 residues in the CDR3. CDR1 and CDR2 from the germline V gene are SGHTA and FQGNSA. CDR3 coding DNA: TGTGCCAGCAGCTTATCACAGGGTGTCTTATCACCCCTCCACTTT. Its protein is CASSLSQGVLSPLHF.

This clonotype was found a few times. The rearrangement links TRBV2 to TRBJ2-1; 7 bases match TRBD1. Germline-derived CDR1 and CDR2 are SNHLY and FYNNEI. The CDR3 runs to 13 residues. Trimming cost V 6 bases and J 9 bases; bases outside gene matches: 8. Here the CDR3 reads CASRQGVLFEQFF. DNA of the CDR3: TGTGCCAGCAGGCAGGGGGTCCTCTTTGAGCAGTTCTTC. Together with reference TRBV2 and TRBJ2-1, the CDR3 gives the full variable domain: EPEVTQTPSHQVTQMGQEVILRCVPISNHLYFYWYRQILGQKVEFLVSFYNNEISEKSEIFDDQFSVERPDGSNFTLKIRSTKLEDSAMYFCASRQGVLFEQFFGPGTRLTVL.

The V call is TRBV5-5, the J call TRBJ2-5, with 10 bases that match TRBD1. This CDR3 has 14 residues. CDR1 is SGHKS and CDR2 is YYEKEE in the germline V gene (reference sequence). Trimming cost V 0 bases and J 4 bases; bases outside gene matches: 0. The DNA of the CDR3 is TGTGCCAGCAGCTTGGGGACAGGGGGAGAGACCCAGTACTTC. Amino acid sequence: CASSLGTGGETQYF.

The chain combines TRBV7-3 with TRBJ2-2; 12 bases line up with TRBD2. From germline, CDR1 is SGHTA and CDR2 FQGTGA. This CDR3 has 15 amino acids. Losses at the gene ends were 6 bases for V and 6 bases for J; bases not matched to a gene: 5. CDR3 sequence reads: CASSPLAGGAGELFF. CDR3 nucleotide sequence: TGTGCCAGCAGTCCCCTAGCGGGGGGGGCCGGGGAGCTGTTTTTT. The entire variable domain, with the rest obtained from reference TRBV7-3 and TRBJ2-2, is as follows: GAGVSQTPSNKVTEKGKYVELRCDPISGHTALYWYRQSLGQGPEFLIYFQGTGAADDSGLPNDRFFAVRPEGSVSTLKIQRTERGDSAVYLCASSPLAGGAGELFFGEGSRLTVL.

The chain is built from TRBV20-1 and TRBJ2-7; tentatively, D is TRBD1 (6 bases). CDR3 length equals 16 residues. CDR1 and CDR2 from the germline V gene are DFQATT and SNEGSKA (reference sequence). Trimming stripped 0 bases from V and 2 bases from J, with 17 bases between. In DNA form, the CDR3 reads TGCAGTGCTAGAGAAGGGTTAGGGACACACACCTACGAGCAGTACTTC. It encodes CSAREGLGTHTYEQYF.

This clonotype came up a few times. The chain is built from TRBV2 and TRBJ2-7; 10 bases line up with TRBD2. The CDR3 totals 14 residues. Trimming at V came to 7 bases and at J to 3 bases, leaving 6 bases not matched to a gene. In germline, CDR1 is SNHLY, CDR2 FYNNEI. DNA of the CDR3: TGTGCCAGCAACCTAGCGGGGGCCCTCTACGAGCAGTACGTC. Amino acids: CASNLAGALYEQYV.

This clonotype came up many times. The chain joins TRBV11-1 to TRBJ2-1; 7 positions agree with TRBD1. The CDR3 loop spans 16 amino acids. V lost 6 bases, J lost 2 bases, and 10 bases stayed unmatched. Germline V gene sequence: CDR1 SGHAT, CDR2 FQDESV (reference sequence). The CDR3 reads CASRDTGESPYNEQFF. CDR3 sequence (DNA): TGTGCCAGCAGAGATACAGGGGAATCTCCCTACAATGAGCAGTTCTTC.

The chain uses TRBV5-1 and TRBJ1-6, with D maybe TRBD1 (5 bases). The CDR3 totals 14 residues. CDR1 is SGHRS and CDR2 is YFSETQ in the germline V gene. The germline V and J ends were trimmed by 1 base and 7 bases, with 9 bases remaining between them. CDR3 in amino acids: CASSLSGNNSPLHF. The CDR3 DNA follows: TGCGCCAGCAGCTTGTCAGGGAACAATTCACCCCTCCACTTT.

This clonotype was counted between two and nine times. This chain links TRBV19 with TRBJ2-1; D is uncertain. V lost 4 bases and J 8 bases, leaving 18 bases between the germline ends. Germline V gives CDR1 LNHDA, CDR2 SQIVND (reference sequence). This CDR3 is built from 15 residues. CDR3 in amino acids: CASSRTFPPRDEQFF. The CDR3 DNA reads as TGTGCCAGTAGTAGGACGTTTCCACCCCGGGATGAGCAGTTCTTC.

The chain carries TRBV12-3 or TRBV12-4 and TRBJ1-4; 7 bases fit TRBD1. The CDR3 spans 14 residues. V was pared by 5 bases and J by 8 bases, with 8 bases of the junction left unmatched. This CDR3 reads CASSIGGFWEKLFF. The CDR3 region has the DNA TGTGCCAGCAGTATAGGGGGCTTCTGGGAAAAACTGTTTTTT.

The CDR3 sequence is CASSFGRGDEKLFF. CDR3 in DNA: TGCGCCAGCAGCTTCGGGCGCGGGGATGAAAAACTGTTTTTT. This chain joins TRBV5-1 and TRBJ1-4; no clear D gene. Trimming shortened V by 2 bases and J by 6 bases, and 11 bases separated the two germline ends. The CDR3 extends over 14 amino acids. Germline values: CDR1 SGHRS, CDR2 YFSETQ.

The table lists this clonotype with a few counts. V usage is TRBV7-2 and J usage is TRBJ2-7; D may be TRBD2 (5 bases). V was cut by 0 bases and J by 2 bases, with 17 bases left in between. Germline values: CDR1 SGHTA, CDR2 FQGNSA. This CDR3 is built from 17 residues. CDR3 protein: CASSLATAGQPPYEQYV. The CDR3 DNA sequence: TGTGCCAGCAGCTTAGCGACTGCGGGCCAGCCCCCCTACGAGCAGTACGTC.

CDR3 nucleotides: TGTGCCAGCAGCCCCGCCGGGGGCTTGCAGTTCTTC. Amino acid sequence: CASSPAGGLQFF. The J gene is TRBJ2-1, the V gene TRBV7-6, with D perhaps assigned TRBD1 or TRBD2 (6 bases each). Germline values: CDR1 SGHVS, CDR2 FNYEAQ. Between the trimmed V and J ends, which lost 5 bases and 12 bases, there was a span of 14 bases. The CDR3 has 12 residues.

The V call is TRBV7-9, the J call TRBJ1-6, with a tentative D call TRBD1 (6 bases). Trimming shortened V by 1 base and J by 9 bases, and 16 bases separated the two germline ends. Looked up from germline, CDR1 is SEHNR and CDR2 is FQNEAQ (reference sequence). This CDR3 comprises 16 residues. The CDR3: CASSLEAMGQISPLHF. In DNA form, the CDR3 reads TGTGCCAGCAGCTTAGAGGCCATGGGACAAATTTCACCCCTCCACTTT.